This T cell receptor beta chain was found in a study of OX40 agonist ivuxolimab in advanced cancers. Study-wide background: Three individuals attained partial responses, comprising one hepatocellular carcinoma case and two cutaneous melanoma cases.

In regard to this clone: Its antigen is undetermined.

Patients were excluded for autoimmune disease history or systemic immunosuppression. Whole-study results and caveats: People who partly responded at 0.1-3.0 mg/kg had some of the least clonal expansion seen.

Sequencing was performed with immunoSEQ multiplex PCR; in TCRdb, only in-frame clones are kept and a portion is missing. The sample gives approximately 79,000 clones, about 87% of which show up once; more than 0.45% is in the top ten. The clonotype comes from an adult with an advanced solid tumor such as melanoma, head and neck, liver or kidney cancer. The input for sequencing was CD4+ or CD8+ T cells sorted from blood, taken in a trial of the OX40 agonist ivuxolimab.

This CDR3 reads CASSLDKGRAGGKLFF. The CDR3 DNA reads TGCGCCAGCAGCTTGGATAAGGGGCGCGCCGGAGGGAAACTGTTTTTT. This chain uses TRBV5-1 with TRBJ1-4; D is possibly TRBD1 (5 bases). V shed 0 bases and J shed 11 bases, with 20 bases lying between them. This CDR3 has 16 residues. Germline values: CDR1 SGHRS, CDR2 YFSETQ.